This section outlines one TCR beta chain sequence together with its context. Antigen specificity is unknown. The CDR3 contains 11 residues. CDR1 is MDHEN and CDR2 is SYDVKM in the germline V gene. Trimming pared 5 bases from V and 5 bases from J, leaving 4 bases between. This sample is drawn from a study of cytomegalovirus exposure and HLA in healthy donors. Primers for the PCR totalled 60 Vbeta and 13 Jbeta. The data were produced by immunoSEQ multiplex PCR, yet TCRdb's version contains in-frame clones alone and is incomplete. The sample records tens of thousands of clones, 76% being singletons. Study results and limitations: A previous analysis found most TCR beta V segments productive roughly 87% or roughly 30% of the time. Presence/absence comparisons presumed near-even sequencing depth among donors. In a later analysis, V- and J-gene trimming of beta chains associated with a DCLRE1C missense variant, replicated independently.

The chain has TRBV28 and TRBJ1-5; no reliable D call. The clonotype was recovered from a male donor in good health and CMV-seronegative. Sequenced: PBMCs. Here the CDR3 DNA reads TGTGCCAGCAGTCCTGATCAGCCCCAGCATTTT. Amino acids: CASSPDQPQHF.